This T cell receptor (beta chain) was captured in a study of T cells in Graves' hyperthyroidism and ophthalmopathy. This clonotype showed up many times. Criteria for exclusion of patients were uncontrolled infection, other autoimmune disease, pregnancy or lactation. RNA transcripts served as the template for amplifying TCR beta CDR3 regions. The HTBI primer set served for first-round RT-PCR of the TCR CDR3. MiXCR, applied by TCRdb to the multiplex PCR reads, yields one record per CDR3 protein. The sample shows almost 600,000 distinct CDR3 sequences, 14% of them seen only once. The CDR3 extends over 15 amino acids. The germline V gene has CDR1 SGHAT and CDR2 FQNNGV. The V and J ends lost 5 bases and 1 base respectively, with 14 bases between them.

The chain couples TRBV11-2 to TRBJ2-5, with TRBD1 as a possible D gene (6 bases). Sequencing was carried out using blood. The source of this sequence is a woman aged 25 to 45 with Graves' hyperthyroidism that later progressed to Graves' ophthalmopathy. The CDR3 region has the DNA TGTGCCAGCAGCGTATTCCGGGACACCCAAGAGACCCAGTACTTC. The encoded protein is CASSVFRDTQETQYF.